These 22 T cell receptor beta chains came from one sample sequenced in a study of PD-L1 blockade in urothelial cancer. Repertoires were generated with immunoSEQ multiplex PCR, while TCRdb's copy carries only in-frame clones and drops some. The sample includes about 52,000 clones, about 80% of them seen just once. The material was PBMCs, obtained around atezolizumab (anti-PD-L1) treatment. These receptors originate from a man between 65 and 79 years old with urothelial cancer.

V and J are TRBV5-1 and TRBJ2-7, with D possibly matching TRBD2 (7 bases). Germline V gene data show CDR1 as SGHRS and CDR2 as YFSETQ. Between the trimmed V and J ends, which lost 4 bases and 4 bases, there was a span of 18 bases. There are 15 residues in the CDR3. CDR3 nucleotides: TGCGCCAGCAGCCTGAGGGGGGGGAGCGGATACGAGCAGTACTTC. The encoded protein is CASSLRGGSGYEQYF.

The chain combines TRBV5-4 with TRBJ1-2; maybe TRBD1 (5 bases). The length of the CDR3 is 13 residues. V was shortened by 5 bases and J by 7 bases, with 15 bases between the two germline ends. Per germline, CDR1 SGHNT and CDR2 YYREEE (reference sequence). The CDR3: CASREGTGIGYTF. The CDR3 DNA sequence: TGTGCCAGCAGAGAAGGAACAGGTATTGGCTACACCTTC.

This clone showed up just a few times. V and J are TRBV30 and TRBJ2-1; 7 nucleotides match TRBD2. The CDR3 covers 12 residues. With 1 base clipped from V and 11 bases from J, the junction kept 5 bases outside the gene matches. The germline V gene encodes CDR1 GTSNPN and CDR2 SVGIG (reference sequence). CDR3 protein: CAWSESSGKQFF. The CDR3 DNA reads as TGTGCCTGGAGTGAGTCTAGCGGAAAGCAGTTCTTC.

The V call is TRBV2, the J call TRBJ2-7; the D gene is possibly TRBD1 (6 bases). The CDR3 has 13 amino acids. The V end lost 6 bases, the J end lost 3 bases, and 12 bases lay between the germline ends. Germline CDR1 reads SNHLY; CDR2 reads FYNNEI. As DNA, the CDR3 is TGTGCCAGCAGGAGGACAGCGCTCTACGAGCAGTACTTC. It translates to CASRRTALYEQYF.

The chain links TRBV11-2 to TRBJ2-1; 7 positions agree with TRBD2. The CDR3 loop spans 16 amino acids. The V gene end was trimmed by 1 base and the J gene end by 7 bases; junction bases not matched to a gene: 10. Germline assignment: CDR1 SGHAT and CDR2 FQNNGV. The CDR3 nucleotides are TGTGCCAGCAGCTTAGCAGGGAGGGTGAGGGTGAATGAGCAGTTCTTC. As protein: CASSLAGRVRVNEQFF.

The V call is TRBV5-4, the J call TRBJ2-1; 9 nucleotides agree with TRBD2. The germline CDR1 and CDR2 sequences are SGHNT and YYREEE (reference sequence). The CDR3 runs 16 residues. V lost 4 bases, J lost 0 bases, and 5 bases stayed unmatched. CDR3 residues: CASSLSGGSSYNEQFF. In DNA, the CDR3 is TGTGCCAGCAGCCTTAGCGGGGGCAGCTCCTACAATGAGCAGTTCTTC.

The rearrangement joins TRBV7-2 to TRBJ2-2; TRBD1 might be the D (8 bases). There are 15 residues in the CDR3. Germline values: CDR1 SGHTA, CDR2 FQGNSA. The V end was cut by 4 bases, the J end by 4 bases, with 13 bases between. CDR3 amino acids: CASSYNRGGTGELFF. The CDR3, as DNA: TGTGCCAGCAGCTATAACAGGGGGGGCACCGGGGAGCTGTTTTTT.

This rearrangement joins TRBV29-1 to TRBJ1-6; D is unresolved. The CDR3 extends over 14 amino acids. V dropped 4 bases and J dropped 8 bases, with 15 bases sitting between them. In germline, CDR1 is SQVTM, CDR2 ANQGSEA. The CDR3 region is CSVVVGGGDSPLHF. Here the CDR3 DNA reads TGCAGCGTTGTAGTTGGAGGAGGAGATTCACCCCTCCACTTT.

J is TRBJ2-3 and V is TRBV7-3; TRBD2 is a possible D gene (6 bases). Germline CDR1 SGHTA, CDR2 FQGTGA. The V end was cut by 6 bases, the J end by 8 bases, with 12 bases between. This CDR3 comprises 12 residues. The CDR3: CASRKEGGTQYF. CDR3 nucleotides: TGTGCCAGCAGAAAGGAGGGTGGTACGCAGTATTTT.

This clone was seen only once. The chain joins TRBV12-5 to TRBJ2-5, with TRBD1 matching 8 bases. The CDR3 runs to 15 residues. The V gene's germline CDR1 is LGHNT and CDR2 FRNRAP. The trim removed 1 base at V and 4 bases at J, leaving 5 bases unmatched. The CDR3 reads CASGLEDRVRETQYF. Written as DNA, the CDR3 is TGTGCTAGTGGTTTGGAGGACAGGGTAAGAGAGACCCAGTACTTC.

The V and J genes are TRBV28 and TRBJ2-6, with 15 bases matching TRBD2. CDR3 length: 20 residues. Unmatched junction bases numbered 8, after V lost 1 base and J lost 4 bases. The germline CDR1 and CDR2 sequences are MDHEN and SYDVKM. The CDR3 bases are TGTGCCAGCAGTTTATCCGGACTAGCGGGAGGGCCGGGCGGGGCCAACGTCCTGACTTTC. As protein: CASSLSGLAGGPGGANVLTF. Full variable domain (rest looked up from reference TRBV28 and TRBJ2-6): DVKVTQSSRYLVKRTGEKVFLECVQDMDHENMFWYRQDPGLGLRLIYFSYDVKMKEKGDIPEGYSVSREKKERFSLILESASTNQTSMYLCASSLSGLAGGPGGANVLTFGAGSRLTVL.

The chain carries TRBV10-3 and TRBJ1-2, with 7 nucleotides matching TRBD1. The junction had 10 bases not matched to a gene; V was cut back by 0 bases and J by 6 bases. Germline V gives CDR1 ENHRY, CDR2 SYGVKD. The CDR3 spans 16 residues. CDR3 sequence reads: CAISESPGQRGDGYTF. Here the CDR3 DNA reads TGTGCCATCAGTGAGTCACCGGGACAGCGAGGGGATGGCTACACCTTC.

The genes are TRBV29-1 and TRBJ1-5; a possible D gene is TRBD1 (5 bases). This CDR3 contains 14 residues. CDR1 is SQVTM and CDR2 is ANQGSEA in the germline V gene. V was trimmed by 4 bases and J by 4 bases, leaving 14 bases between them. CDR3 in DNA: TGCAGCGTTGGGGGGGGGACGGAGAATCAGCCCCAGCATTTT. This gives the protein CSVGGGTENQPQHF.

The V and J genes are TRBV6-4 and TRBJ2-1, with D possibly matching TRBD1 (5 bases). The CDR3 extends over 14 amino acids. Germline V gene data show CDR1 as MRHNA and CDR2 as SNTAGT. V was pared by 4 bases and J by 2 bases, with 9 bases between. The CDR3 protein is CASSVEGAYNEQFF. In DNA form, the CDR3 reads TGTGCCAGCAGTGTGGAAGGGGCCTACAATGAGCAGTTCTTC.

This clone was recorded a few times. The chain couples TRBV4-1 to TRBJ2-3, with D maybe TRBD1 (5 bases). The CDR3 runs 16 residues. The germline V and J ends were trimmed by 4 bases and 3 bases, with 17 bases remaining between them. Germline lookup yields CDR1 MGHRA and CDR2 YSYEKL. Here the CDR3 DNA reads TGCGCCAGCAGCCGCTCCAGGGATTCGGAAACAGATACGCAGTATTTT. Translation: CASSRSRDSETDTQYF.

The chain joins TRBV11-2 to TRBJ2-7; possibly TRBD1 for D (5 bases). V was shortened by 5 bases and J by 0 bases, with 14 bases between the two germline ends. Germline assignment: CDR1 SGHAT and CDR2 FQNNGV. The CDR3 length is 15 residues. The CDR3 spells CASSPSPGLSYEQYF. The CDR3 region has the DNA TGTGCCAGCAGCCCCTCCCCAGGGCTCTCCTACGAGCAGTACTTC.

This chain connects TRBV19 to TRBJ1-1; maybe TRBD1 (5 bases). From germline, CDR1 is LNHDA and CDR2 SQIVND (reference sequence). This CDR3 is built from 14 residues. Between the trimmed V and J ends, which lost 11 bases and 3 bases, there was a span of 19 bases. The CDR3 nucleotides are TGTGCCTGCGCCTCGCAGGGCGGGGACACTGAAGCTTTCTTT. Translated, it gives CACASQGGDTEAFF.

CDR3 sequence (DNA): TGCGCCAGCAGCCAAGAGTCGGGGGAGGGGAATGAAAAACTGTTTTTT. Translated, it gives CASSQESGEGNEKLFF. The chain joins TRBV4-3 to TRBJ1-4; possible D gene TRBD1, 5 bases. The CDR3 totals 16 residues. V lost 0 bases and J lost 5, with 13 bases in between. Germline CDR1 reads LGHNA; CDR2 reads YSLEER.

The gene calls are TRBV28 and TRBJ2-7; D possibly corresponds to TRBD2 (6 bases). V shed 5 bases and J shed 3 bases, with 20 bases lying between them. Germline V gene lookup returns CDR1 MDHEN and CDR2 SYDVKM. There are 16 residues in the CDR3. The CDR3 sequence: CASSPSGERLDYEQYF. CDR3 nucleotide sequence: TGTGCCAGCAGTCCATCAGGCGAGCGACTAGACTACGAGCAGTACTTC.

The CDR3 region has the DNA TGTGCCAGCAGCGTACAAGCGGGGACCTACAATGAGCAGTTCTTC. It yields the protein CASSVQAGTYNEQFF. The V and J genes are TRBV11-3 and TRBJ2-1, with TRBD2 matching 7 bases. Germline assignment: CDR1 SGHNT and CDR2 YENEEA. Germline trimming cut 5 bases from V and 2 bases from J; bases unmatched to any gene: 6. The CDR3 is made up of 15 amino acids.

The rearrangement uses TRBV7-3 and TRBJ1-3; D might be TRBD1 (6 bases). Germline CDR1 SGHTA, CDR2 FQGTGA. The ends were cut back, 0 bases at V and 2 bases at J, with 8 bases in the middle. This CDR3 has 15 residues. CDR3 loop: CASSLTGTPGNTIYF. The CDR3 DNA reads TGTGCCAGCAGCTTAACCGGGACACCTGGAAACACCATATATTTT.

The genes are TRBV6-5 and TRBJ1-1, with D possibly being TRBD1 (5 bases). Trimming removed 0 bases from V and 3 bases from J, with 8 bases in between. This CDR3 is 14 amino acids long. Germline values: CDR1 MNHEY, CDR2 SVGAGI. In DNA form, the CDR3 reads TGTGCCAGCAGTTACTCGGGGGGGTACACTGAAGCTTTCTTT. As protein: CASSYSGGYTEAFF.